A single sample gave rise to the 9 T cell receptor beta chains below, sequenced in a study of PD-L1 blockade in urothelial cancer. Documented time point: peripheral blood 6 weeks after treatment start. This table comes from immunoSEQ multiplex PCR, and its TCRdb copy is limited to in-frame clones, with some not included. In the table there are about 120,000 clones, 86% of which are singletons. The sequences come from PBMCs, collected around atezolizumab (anti-PD-L1) treatment. These receptors were collected from a man over 45 with urothelial cancer.

J is TRBJ1-5 and V is TRBV19; TRBD1 matches at 7 bases. Germline CDR1 reads LNHDA; CDR2 reads SQIVND (reference sequence). V lost 3 bases to trimming and J lost 12 bases; unmatched junction nucleotides: 2. This CDR3 contains 11 residues. This CDR3 is CASSMTGIQHF. The CDR3 DNA follows: TGTGCCAGTAGTATGACAGGGATCCAGCATTTT.

This chain connects TRBV6-1 to TRBJ1-1, with D perhaps matching TRBD1 (6 bases). The germline V gene has CDR1 MNHNS and CDR2 SASEGT. This CDR3 spans 14 amino acids. V lost 4 bases to trimming and J lost 4 bases, with 13 bases between them. CDR3: CASSVSYRVTEAFF. Written as DNA, the CDR3 is TGTGCCAGCAGTGTTTCTTACAGGGTCACTGAAGCTTTCTTT.

The CDR3 loop reads CASSWGDRSGEQYF. The DNA of the CDR3 is TGTGCCAGCAGCTGGGGGGACAGATCGGGCGAGCAGTACTTC. V gene TRBV11-2 combines with J gene TRBJ2-7, with TRBD1 as a possible D gene (7 bases). Germline values: CDR1 SGHAT, CDR2 FQNNGV. The V end lost 4 bases, the J end lost 6 bases, and 16 bases lay between the germline ends. The CDR3 is 14 amino acids.

The CDR3 loop reads CASSPTLAARNEKLFF. For the CDR3, the DNA is TGTGCCAGCAGTCCTACCCTAGCGGCGCGGAATGAAAAACTGTTTTTT. The chain joins TRBV27 to TRBJ1-4, with D unresolved. Deletions cut 5 bases from V and 5 bases from J, with 18 bases between. The CDR3 consists of 16 residues. The germline gives CDR1 MNHEY, CDR2 SMNVEV (reference sequence).

This clone appeared a few times. The chain combines TRBV10-3 with TRBJ1-1; tentative D call: TRBD1 (5 bases). Trimming left V 5 bases short and J 3 bases short, with 10 bases between. Germline V lookup: CDR1 ENHRY, CDR2 SYGVKD. The length of the CDR3 is 13 residues. The CDR3 loop reads CAISPGRDTEAFF. The CDR3 nucleotides read TGTGCCATCAGTCCAGGGAGGGACACTGAAGCTTTCTTT.

V and J are TRBV5-1 and TRBJ1-6; 8 bases agree with TRBD1. V gave up 4 bases and J gave up 7 bases; unmatched junction bases: 7. Looked up from germline, CDR1 is SGHRS and CDR2 is YFSETQ. The CDR3 is 15 residues long. The CDR3 reads CASSKGQGGNSPLHF. The CDR3, as DNA: TGCGCCAGCAGCAAAGGACAGGGCGGAAATTCACCCCTCCACTTT.

This clone was found once. V and J are TRBV7-9 and TRBJ2-1; 13 nucleotides agree with TRBD2. The CDR3 has 15 amino acids. V lost 1 base and J lost 6; bases outside the gene matches: 0. Germline CDR1 and CDR2: SEHNR and FQNEAQ (reference sequence). This chain's CDR3 is CASSLGLAGGNEQFF. CDR3 DNA: TGTGCCAGCAGCTTAGGACTAGCGGGAGGCAATGAGCAGTTCTTC.

The chain uses TRBV7-2 and TRBJ2-3, with no clear D. The CDR3 runs 13 residues. The V end lost 5 bases, the J end lost 5 bases, and 11 bases lay between the germline ends. CDR1 and CDR2 (germline): SGHTA, FQGNSA. DNA of the CDR3: TGTGCCAGCAGCAGAGCACTCGAAGATACGCAGTATTTT. Its translation: CASSRALEDTQYF. Full variable domain (remainder filled in from reference TRBV7-2 and TRBJ2-3): GAGVSQSPSNKVTEKGKDVELRCDPISGHTALYWYRQSLGQGLEFLIYFQGNSAPDKSGLPSDRFSAERTGGSVSTLTIQRTQQEDSAVYLCASSRALEDTQYFGPGTRLTVL.

V usage is TRBV27 and J usage is TRBJ1-5; 10 bases are shared with TRBD1. With V trimmed by 5 bases and J by 2 bases, 9 bases remained unmatched. CDR1 and CDR2 from the germline V gene are MNHEY and SMNVEV (reference sequence). This CDR3 contains 17 residues. The CDR3 here is CASSPGTGVLGNQPQHF. The CDR3 DNA reads as TGTGCCAGCAGTCCCGGGACAGGGGTTCTCGGCAATCAGCCCCAGCATTTT.